Given below is one T cell receptor beta chain in context. This entry is derived from a study of cytomegalovirus exposure and HLA in healthy donors. The PCR employed 60 Vbeta primers together with 13 Jbeta primers. Clones were sequenced by immunoSEQ multiplex PCR, and TCRdb holds only the in-frame ones, with some missing. The table has roughly 170,000 clones, about three quarters seen once; the top ten hold 0.6% to 0.95%. The CDR3 has 15 residues. The J segment lost 4 bases and the V segment lost 1 base, leaving 3 bases of the junction unmatched. The germline CDR1 and CDR2 sequences are SNHLY and FYNNEI.

This TCR came from a female donor in good health and CMV-seronegative. Sequenced: PBMCs. The chain recombines TRBV2 with TRBJ2-1; the match to TRBD1 covers 8 bases. The CDR3 region is CASSEVRGRYNEQFF. In DNA form, the CDR3 reads TGTGCCAGCAGTGAAGTCAGGGGGCGATACAATGAGCAGTTCTTC.